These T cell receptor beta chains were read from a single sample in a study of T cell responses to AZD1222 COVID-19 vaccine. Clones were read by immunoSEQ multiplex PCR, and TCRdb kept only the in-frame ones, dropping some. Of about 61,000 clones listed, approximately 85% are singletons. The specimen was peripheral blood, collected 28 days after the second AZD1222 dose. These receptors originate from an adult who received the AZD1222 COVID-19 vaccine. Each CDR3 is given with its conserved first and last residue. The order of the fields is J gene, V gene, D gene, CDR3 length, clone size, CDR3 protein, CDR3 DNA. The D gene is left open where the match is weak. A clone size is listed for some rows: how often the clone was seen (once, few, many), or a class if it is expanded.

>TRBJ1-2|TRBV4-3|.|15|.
CASSQEGGINYGYTF
TGCGCCAGCAGCCAAGAAGGGGGAATTAACTATGGCTACACCTTC
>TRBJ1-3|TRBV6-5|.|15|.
CASSYSRGPGNTIYF
TGTGCCAGCAGTTACTCTCGCGGGCCTGGAAACACCATATATTTT
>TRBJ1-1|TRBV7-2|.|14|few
CASSSGTPGTEAFF
TGTGCCAGCAGCTCCGGGACTCCTGGCACTGAAGCTTTCTTT
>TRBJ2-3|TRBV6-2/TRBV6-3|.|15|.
CASSRRRSSTDTQYF
TGTGCCAGCAGCCGCCGGAGATCTAGCACAGATACGCAGTATTTT
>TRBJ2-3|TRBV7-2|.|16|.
CASSLGTPSGTDTQYF
TGTGCCAGCAGCCTAGGGACGCCATCCGGCACAGATACGCAGTATTTT
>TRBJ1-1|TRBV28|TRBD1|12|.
CASSLGTAEAFF
TGTGCCAGCAGTCTCGGGACAGCTGAAGCTTTCTTT
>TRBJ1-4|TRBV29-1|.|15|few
CSVKVGSVGNEKLFF
TGCAGCGTTAAGGTGGGGAGCGTAGGGAATGAAAAACTGTTTTTT
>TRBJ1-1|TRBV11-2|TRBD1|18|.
CASSLGLTTLTGYTEAFF
TGTGCCAGCAGCTTAGGCCTGACGACCCTGACAGGGTACACTGAAGCTTTCTTT
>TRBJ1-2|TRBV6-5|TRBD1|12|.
CASRGDRGGYTF
TGTGCCAGCAGGGGCGACAGGGGTGGCTACACCTTC
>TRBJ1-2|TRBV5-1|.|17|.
CASSLVGKERSDYGYTF
TGCGCCAGCAGCTTGGTGGGGAAAGAACGGTCGGACTATGGCTACACCTTC
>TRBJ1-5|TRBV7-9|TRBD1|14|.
CASSTDRVNQPQHF
TGTGCCAGCAGCACGGACAGGGTCAATCAGCCCCAGCATTTT
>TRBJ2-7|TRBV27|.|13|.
CASSLLLSGEQYF
TGTGCCAGCAGTTTATTACTGTCTGGCGAGCAGTACTTC
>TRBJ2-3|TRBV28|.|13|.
CASSPGGADTQYF
TGTGCCAGCAGCCCAGGGGGGGCAGATACGCAGTATTTT
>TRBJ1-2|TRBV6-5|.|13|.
CASSRGNTYGYTF
TGTGCCAGCAGCCGAGGGAATACCTATGGCTACACCTTC
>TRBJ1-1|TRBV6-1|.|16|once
CASSQDYDRLNTEAFF
TGTGCCAGCAGTCAAGATTACGACAGACTCAACACTGAAGCTTTCTTT
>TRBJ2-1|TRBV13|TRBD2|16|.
CASIRMTSGTYNEQFF
TGTGCCAGCATCCGAATGACTAGCGGGACCTACAATGAGCAGTTCTTC
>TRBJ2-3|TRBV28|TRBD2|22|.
CASSMDRHGASGANLYTDTQYF
TGTGCCAGCAGTATGGATCGTCATGGGGCTAGCGGGGCGAACCTATACACAGATACGCAGTATTTT
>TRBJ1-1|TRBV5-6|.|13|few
CASTGRVGTEAFF
TGTGCCAGCACCGGCCGGGTGGGAACTGAAGCTTTCTTT
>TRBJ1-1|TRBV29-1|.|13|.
CSAMGLFGTEAFF
TGCAGCGCTATGGGGCTGTTCGGCACTGAAGCTTTCTTT
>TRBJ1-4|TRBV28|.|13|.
CGTSRSFNEKLFF
TGTGGAACGTCCCGGTCCTTTAATGAAAAACTGTTTTTT
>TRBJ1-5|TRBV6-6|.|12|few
CASRAGAQPQHF
TGTGCCAGCAGGGCCGGGGCTCAGCCCCAGCATTTT
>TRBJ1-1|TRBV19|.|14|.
CASTTSRMNTEAFF
TGTGCCAGTACCACGAGTAGGATGAACACTGAAGCTTTCTTT
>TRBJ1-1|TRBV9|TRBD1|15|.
CASSSTGTGNTEAFF
TGTGCCAGCAGCTCTACCGGGACAGGGAACACTGAAGCTTTCTTT
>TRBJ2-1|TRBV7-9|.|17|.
CASSPEWSTRPKSLDLF
TGTGCCAGCAGCCCGGAGTGGAGTACGAGGCCTAAGTCGTTAGATCTCTTC
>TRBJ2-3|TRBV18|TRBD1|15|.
CASSPLRTGADTQYF
TGTGCCAGCTCACCACTTAGGACAGGGGCAGATACGCAGTATTTT
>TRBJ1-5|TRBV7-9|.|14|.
CASSHDTLNQPQHF
TGTGCCAGCAGCCATGACACCCTCAATCAGCCCCAGCATTTT
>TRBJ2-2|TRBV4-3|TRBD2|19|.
CASSQVPSGRARHTGELFF
TGCGCCAGCAGCCAAGTGCCTAGCGGGAGGGCCCGACACACCGGGGAGCTGTTTTTT
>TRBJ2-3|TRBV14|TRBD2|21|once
CASSQGTSGRAGSSSTDTQYF
TGTGCCAGCAGCCAAGGTACTAGCGGGAGGGCCGGGTCATCAAGCACAGATACGCAGTATTTT
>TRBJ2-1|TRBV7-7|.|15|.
CASSLDPNSYNEQFF
TGTGCCAGCAGCTTAGACCCGAATTCGTACAATGAGCAGTTCTTC
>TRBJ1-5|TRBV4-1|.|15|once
CASSSRDIGDQPQHF
TGCGCCAGCAGCTCCCGGGACATTGGGGATCAGCCCCAGCATTTT
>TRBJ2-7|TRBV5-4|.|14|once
CASSLEVLTAEQYF
TGTGCCAGCAGCTTGGAGGTCCTAACAGCGGAGCAGTACTTC
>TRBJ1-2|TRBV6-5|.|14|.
CASLPGEASYGYTF
TGTGCCAGCTTACCAGGGGAGGCAAGCTATGGCTACACCTTC
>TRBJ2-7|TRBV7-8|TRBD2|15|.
CASSQAGGPRYEQYF
TGTGCCAGCAGCCAAGCGGGAGGGCCGAGGTACGAGCAGTACTTC
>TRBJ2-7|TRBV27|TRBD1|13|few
CASRLGTDYEQYF
TGTGCCAGCAGACTTGGGACAGACTACGAGCAGTACTTC
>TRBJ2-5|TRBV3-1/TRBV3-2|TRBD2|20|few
CASSQGSMAGVEFLQETQYF
TGTGCCAGCAGCCAAGGATCGATGGCGGGAGTGGAATTCCTACAAGAGACCCAGTACTTC
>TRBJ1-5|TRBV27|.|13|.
CASMRQLNQPQHF
TGTGCCAGTATGCGCCAGCTTAATCAGCCCCAGCATTTT
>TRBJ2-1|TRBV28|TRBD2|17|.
CASSLAVTSGRGNEQFF
TGTGCCAGCAGTTTGGCGGTTACTAGCGGGAGGGGGAATGAGCAGTTCTTC
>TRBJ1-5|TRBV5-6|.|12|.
CASSHSNQPQHF
TGTGCCAGCAGCCACAGCAATCAGCCCCAGCATTTT
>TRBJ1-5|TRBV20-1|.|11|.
CSASWSSTQHF
TGCAGTGCTAGCTGGTCCTCCACCCAGCATTTT
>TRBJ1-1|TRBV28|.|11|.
CASRAQGKAFF
TGTGCCAGCAGAGCACAGGGTAAAGCTTTCTTT
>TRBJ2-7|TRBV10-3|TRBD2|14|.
CAISRTSGSYEQYF
TGTGCCATCAGTCGGACTAGCGGCTCCTACGAGCAGTACTTC
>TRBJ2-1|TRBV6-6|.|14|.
CASTSDQGPSRQFF
TGTGCCAGCACTTCGGACCAGGGGCCGTCTCGGCAGTTCTTC
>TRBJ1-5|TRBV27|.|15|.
CASSLGLPAGQPQHF
TGTGCCAGCAGTTTAGGGTTACCCGCGGGTCAGCCCCAGCATTTT
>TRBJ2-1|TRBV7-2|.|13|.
CASSLGTYNEQFF
TGTGCCAGCAGCCTCGGGACCTACAATGAGCAGTTCTTC
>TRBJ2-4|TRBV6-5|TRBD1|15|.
CASSSSGTEGNIQYF
TGTGCCAGCAGTTCCTCGGGGACAGAGGGAAACATTCAGTACTTC
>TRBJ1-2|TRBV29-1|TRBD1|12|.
CSVIQGNYGYTF
TGCAGCGTTATACAGGGGAACTATGGCTACACCTTC
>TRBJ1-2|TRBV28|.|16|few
CASSLTRGREGFGYTF
TGTGCCAGCTCGTTAACGCGGGGCAGGGAGGGTTTCGGCTACACCTTC
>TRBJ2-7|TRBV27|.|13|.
CASSRVLTHEQYF
TGTGCCAGCAGCAGGGTTTTAACCCACGAGCAGTACTTC
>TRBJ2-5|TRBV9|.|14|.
CASSDRVSGETQYF
TGTGCCAGCAGCGACAGGGTGTCGGGAGAGACCCAGTACTTC
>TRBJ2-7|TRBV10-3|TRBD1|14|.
CAISDGRGQYEQYF
TGTGCCATCAGTGATGGCAGGGGGCAATACGAGCAGTACTTC
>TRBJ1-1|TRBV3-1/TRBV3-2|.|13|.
CASSQFPGVEAFF
TGTGCCAGCAGCCAATTTCCCGGAGTGGAAGCTTTCTTT
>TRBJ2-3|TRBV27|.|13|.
CASSSSSGYTQYF
TGTGCCAGCAGCTCGTCCTCCGGCTATACGCAGTATTTT
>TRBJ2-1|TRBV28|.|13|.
CASSLSHENEQFF
TGTGCCAGCAGTTTAAGTCATGAGAATGAGCAGTTCTTC